These 13 T cell receptor beta chains were all obtained from the same sample, sequenced in a study of T cell clonality in common variable immunodeficiency. TCRdb's copy holds only in-frame clones and misses some; the assay was immunoSEQ multiplex PCR. In total the sample includes approximately 50,000 clones, none of them seen once. What was sequenced was peripheral blood mononuclear cells. The receptors shown here come from a person aged 18 to 70 in good health.

This clone came up many times. CDR3 sequence reads: CASSQTGTSPLHF. CDR3 DNA (partial): TGTGCCAGCAGTCAGACAGGGACCTCACCC. The chain is built from TRBV28 and TRBJ1-6, with 7 nucleotides matching TRBD1. The observed sequence ends 3 residues before the CDR3 terminus, with the missing tail filled in from the germline J gene. Germline V gene lookup returns CDR1 MDHEN and CDR2 SYDVKM. This CDR3 spans 13 amino acids. Germline trimming cut 5 bases from V and 10 bases from J; bases unmatched to any gene: 5.

At least ten counts were recorded for this clone. The read finishes 3 residues shy of the CDR3 end, and the germline J gene is used to complete it. The J gene is TRBJ2-2, the V gene TRBV5-1; D is possibly TRBD1 (5 bases). CDR3 length equals 17 residues. Germline loops: CDR1 SGHRS, CDR2 YFSETQ. The V and J ends lost 0 bases and 0 bases respectively, with 12 bases between them. The CDR3 loop reads CASSLAVRQPNTGELFF. Partial CDR3 DNA: TGCGCCAGCAGCTTGGCCGTTCGACAGCCGAACACCGGGGAG.

In this sample, this clone turned up many times. The CDR3 extends 3 residues past the end of the read, so its final part is completed from the germline J gene. V gene TRBV27 combines with J gene TRBJ2-1, with D unclear. The CDR3 contains 11 residues. V lost 4 bases and J 5 bases, leaving 3 bases between the germline ends. Germline V CDR1 and CDR2: MNHEY, SMNVEV (reference sequence). The part of the CDR3 DNA that was read is TGTGCCAGCAGTTCGGACAATGAG. It is translated as CASSSDNE. The complete CDR3 reads CASSSDNEQFF.

Turning to this clone: The CDR3 end lies 3 residues beyond the end of the read and is filled in from the germline J gene. The rearrangement links TRBV6-2 or TRBV6-3 to TRBJ1-2, with a tentative D call TRBD1 (5 bases). Per the germline V gene, CDR1 is MNHEY and CDR2 is SVGEGT. The CDR3 totals 14 residues. Here the CDR3 reads CASSGGLATDTYTF. The sequenced part of the CDR3 DNA is TGTGCCAGCAGTGGGGGACTAGCGACAGATACC.

This clone was counted ten times or more. The read ends 3 residues shy of where the CDR3 ends; the end is completed using the germline J gene. The chain employs TRBV7-9 and TRBJ1-4; D call uncertain. CDR1 is SEHNR, CDR2 FQNEAQ, per germline (reference sequence). The germline V and J ends were trimmed by 1 base and 5 bases, with 8 bases remaining between them. This CDR3 comprises 14 residues. The CDR3 sequence is CASSLVSVNEKLFF. The sequenced CDR3 bases are TGTGCCAGCAGCTTAGTCTCTGTGAATGAAAAA.

This clone has a count of ten or more. The sequenced part of the CDR3 DNA is TGTGCCAGCAGCTTACGCGCGGAGATGTATGGC. Amino acids: CASSLRAEMYG. The CDR3, in full, reads CASSLRAEMYGYTF. This chain connects TRBV7-2 to TRBJ1-2, with D hard to call. From the germline J gene comes the end of the CDR3, since the read stops 3 residues before it. Between the trimmed V and J ends, which lost 2 bases and 5 bases, there was a span of 12 bases. This CDR3 region has 14 residues. Germline V gives CDR1 SGHTA, CDR2 FQGNSA.

The sample holds many counts of this clone. The CDR3 end lies 3 residues beyond the end of the read and is filled in from the germline J gene. J is TRBJ2-3 and V is TRBV28; D gene unclear. This CDR3 is 14 amino acids long. The V end lost 3 bases, the J end lost 2 bases, and 9 bases lay between the germline ends. The germline gives CDR1 MDHEN, CDR2 SYDVKM. The chain's CDR3 is CASSFKGPTDTQYF. The DNA read from the CDR3 is TGTGCCAGCAGTTTCAAAGGGCCCACAGATACG.

This clone was recorded many times. The CDR3 goes on 3 residues after the read ends, and that part is filled in from the germline J gene. The chain is built from TRBV5-4 and TRBJ1-2; D possibly corresponds to TRBD1 (6 bases). Germline V CDR1 and CDR2: SGHNT, YYREEE (reference sequence). Trimming cost V 4 bases and J 7 bases, with 17 bases left between them. The CDR3 is 14 amino acids. CDR3 DNA (partial): TGTGCCAGCAGCACTGATGGGGGGGCGGCTGGC. Encoded protein: CASSTDGGAAG. The CDR3 as a whole reads CASSTDGGAAGYTF. Looking up the rest from reference TRBV5-4 and TRBJ1-2 gives the full variable domain: ETGVTQSPTHLIKTRGQQVTLRCSSQSGHNTVSWYQQALGQGPQFIFQYYREEENGRGNFPPRFSGLQFPNYSSELNVNALELDDSALYLCASSTDGGAAGYTFGSGTRLTVV.

This clone was picked up many times. The read halts 3 residues ahead of the CDR3 end, with the missing end drawn from the germline J gene. The chain has TRBV4-2 and TRBJ2-3; TRBD1 matches at 7 bases. CDR1 is LGHNA, CDR2 YNFKEQ, per germline. The CDR3 is 14 residues long. The part of the CDR3 DNA that was read is TGTGCCAGCAGCCTCGGGACAGACAATCAGCCG. Translated, it gives CASSLGTDNQP. The full CDR3 sequence reads CASSLGTDNQPQYF.

This clone was recorded many times. The CDR3 is cut off 3 residues early in the read; its end comes from the germline J gene. V is TRBV14 and J is TRBJ1-4; 7 nucleotides agree with TRBD1. Germline CDR1 reads SGHDN; CDR2 reads FVKESK. V lost 0 bases, J lost 8 bases, and 9 bases stayed unmatched. This CDR3 is built from 16 residues. The CDR3 DNA, read in part, is TGTGCCAGCAGCCAAGATCCAGACAGGGTGAGCGAAAAA. Protein: CASSQDPDRVSEK. From start to end, the CDR3 is CASSQDPDRVSEKLFF.

This clone was detected ten times or more. The CDR3 goes on 3 residues after the read ends, and that part is filled in from the germline J gene. This chain links TRBV23-1 with TRBJ2-5; 9 bases fit TRBD2. TRBV23-1 is an open reading frame, and its role is uncertain. The J segment lost 5 bases and the V segment lost 0 bases, leaving 4 bases of the junction unmatched. The CDR3 contains 15 residues. Partial CDR3 DNA: TGCGCCAGCAGTCAATCGGCGGGAGGGCCGGAGACC. It yields the protein CASSQSAGGPET. The entire CDR3 protein is CASSQSAGGPETQYF.

This clone was detected ten times or more. The missing CDR3 end, 3 residues past where the read stops, is filled in from the germline J gene. V gene TRBV20-1 combines with J gene TRBJ1-2, with 7 bases lining up with TRBD1. Trimming took 4 bases from V and 6 from J; bases not matched to a gene: 5. This CDR3 is 12 amino acids long. Germline assignment: CDR1 DFQATT and CDR2 SNEGSKA (reference sequence). The sequenced CDR3 bases are TGCAGTGCTAATAAGGGGGCCGATGGC. Protein: CSANKGADG. The whole CDR3 sequence reads CSANKGADGYTF.

This clone has at least ten counts. Sequencing ends 3 residues short of the CDR3 end; the germline J gene provides the rest. The rearrangement links TRBV20-1 to TRBJ2-2, with 9 bases that match TRBD2. The CDR3 length is 16 residues. V was clipped by 6 bases and J by 7 bases; unmatched bases: 15. In germline, CDR1 is DFQATT, CDR2 SNEGSKA (reference sequence). CDR3 region: CSAPPPGLAPGGELFF. Partial CDR3 DNA: TGCAGTGCCCCTCCTCCGGGACTAGCTCCCGGCGGGGAG.